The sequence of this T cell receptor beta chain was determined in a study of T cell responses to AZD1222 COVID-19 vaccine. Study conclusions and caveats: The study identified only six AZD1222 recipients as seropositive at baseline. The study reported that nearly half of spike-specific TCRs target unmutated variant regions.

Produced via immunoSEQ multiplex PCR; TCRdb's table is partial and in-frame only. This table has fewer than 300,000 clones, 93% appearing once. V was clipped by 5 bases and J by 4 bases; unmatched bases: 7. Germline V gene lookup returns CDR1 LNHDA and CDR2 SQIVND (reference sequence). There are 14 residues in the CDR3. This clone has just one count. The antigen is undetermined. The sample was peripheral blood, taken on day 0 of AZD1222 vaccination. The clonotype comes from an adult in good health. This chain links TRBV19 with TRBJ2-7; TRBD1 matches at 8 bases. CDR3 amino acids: CASSPWTGSYEQYF. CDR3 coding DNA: TGTGCCAGTAGTCCTTGGACAGGGTCATACGAGCAGTACTTC.